This TCR beta chain was identified in a study of monozygotic twins with cystic fibrosis. This CDR3 has 13 residues. Germline V gene sequence: CDR1 GTSNPN, CDR2 SVGIG (reference sequence). V lost 2 bases, J lost 8 bases, and 13 bases lay in between. The method was immunoSEQ multiplex PCR; TCRdb's version includes in-frame clones alone and lacks a portion of them. The table shows about 36,000 clones, with roughly 84% occurring only once. V usage is TRBV30 and J usage is TRBJ2-1; no reliable D call. The origin of this receptor is a girl aged 2 to 9 with cystic fibrosis. The sample comprised blood. This chain's CDR3 is CAWSKTYSDEQFF. CDR3 sequence (DNA): TGTGCCTGGAGTAAGACCTATTCGGATGAGCAGTTCTTC. The complete variable domain, with remaining parts taken from reference TRBV30 and TRBJ2-1, reads SQTIHQWPATLVQPVGSPLSLECTVEGTSNPNLYWYRQAAGRGLQLLFYSVGIGQISSEVPQNLSASRPQDRQFILSSKKLLLSDSGFYLCAWSKTYSDEQFFGPGTRLTVL.